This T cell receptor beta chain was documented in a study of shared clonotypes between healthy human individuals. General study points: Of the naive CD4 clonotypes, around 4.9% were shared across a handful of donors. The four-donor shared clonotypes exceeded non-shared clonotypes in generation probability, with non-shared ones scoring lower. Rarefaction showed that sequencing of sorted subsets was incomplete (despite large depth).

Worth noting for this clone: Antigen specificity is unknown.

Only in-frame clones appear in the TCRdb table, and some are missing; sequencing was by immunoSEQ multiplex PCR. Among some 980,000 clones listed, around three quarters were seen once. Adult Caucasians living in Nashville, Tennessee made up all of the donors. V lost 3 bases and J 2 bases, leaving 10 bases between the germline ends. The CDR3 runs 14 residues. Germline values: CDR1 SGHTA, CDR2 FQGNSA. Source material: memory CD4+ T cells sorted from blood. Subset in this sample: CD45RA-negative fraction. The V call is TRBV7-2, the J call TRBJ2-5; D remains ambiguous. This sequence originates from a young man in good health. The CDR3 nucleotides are TGTGCCAGCAGCTTTAACGGCCTACAAGAGACCCAGTACTTC. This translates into CASSFNGLQETQYF.